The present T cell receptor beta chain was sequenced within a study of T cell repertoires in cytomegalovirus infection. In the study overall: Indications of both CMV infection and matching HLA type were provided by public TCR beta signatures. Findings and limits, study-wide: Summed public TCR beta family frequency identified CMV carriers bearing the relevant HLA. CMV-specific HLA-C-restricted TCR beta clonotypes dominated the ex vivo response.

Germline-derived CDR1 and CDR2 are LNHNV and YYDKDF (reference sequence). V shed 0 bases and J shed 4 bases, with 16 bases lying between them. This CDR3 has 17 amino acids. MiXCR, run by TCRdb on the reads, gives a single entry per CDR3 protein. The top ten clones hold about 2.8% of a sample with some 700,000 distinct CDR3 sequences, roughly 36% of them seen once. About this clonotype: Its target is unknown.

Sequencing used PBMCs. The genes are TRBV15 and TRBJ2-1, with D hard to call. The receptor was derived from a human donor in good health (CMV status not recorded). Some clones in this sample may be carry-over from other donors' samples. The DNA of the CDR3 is TGTGCCACCAGCAGAGATCAACAGAGTTTGGATTACAATGAGCAGTTCTTC. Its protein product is CATSRDQQSLDYNEQFF.